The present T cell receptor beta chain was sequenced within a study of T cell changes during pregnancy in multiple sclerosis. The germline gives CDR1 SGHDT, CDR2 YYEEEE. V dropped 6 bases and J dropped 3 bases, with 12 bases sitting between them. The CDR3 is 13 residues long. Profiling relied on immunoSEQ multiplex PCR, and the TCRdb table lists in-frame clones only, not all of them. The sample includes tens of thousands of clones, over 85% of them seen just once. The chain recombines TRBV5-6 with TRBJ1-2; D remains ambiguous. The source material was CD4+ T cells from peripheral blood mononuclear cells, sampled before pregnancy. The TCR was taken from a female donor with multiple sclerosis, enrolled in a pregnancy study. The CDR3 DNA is TGTGCCAGCACCCCCGGGGAGGACTATGGCTACACCTTC. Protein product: CASTPGEDYGYTF.